A single sample gave rise to the 14 T cell receptor beta chains below, sequenced in a study of blood T cell repertoires in COVID-19. TCRdb keeps only in-frame clones here, not all; method: immunoSEQ multiplex PCR. Of 210,000 or so clones detected, about nine tenths appear once; the ten largest clones hold 2.7%. The source material was peripheral blood. Receptors were obtained from a woman in her sixties or seventies with acute or convalescent COVID-19.

The J gene is TRBJ2-3, the V gene TRBV5-1, with TRBD2 matching over 9 bases. The germline gives CDR1 SGHRS, CDR2 YFSETQ. The CDR3 is 17 residues long. Unmatched junction bases numbered 10, after V lost 4 bases and J lost 1 base. The CDR3 region has the DNA TGCGCCAGCAGCCCGGAGGGCCTAGCGGGACGCACAGATACGCAGTATTTT. Residues: CASSPEGLAGRTDTQYF.

This clone was picked up a small number of times. The gene calls are TRBV19 and TRBJ1-5, with unresolved D. V lost 5 bases to trimming and J lost 7 bases, with 9 bases between them. Germline values: CDR1 LNHDA, CDR2 SQIVND (reference sequence). This CDR3 contains 12 residues. The CDR3 sequence is CASSFQNQPQHF. Written as DNA, the CDR3 is TGTGCCAGTAGTTTTCAGAACCAGCCCCAGCATTTT.

V and J are TRBV5-1 and TRBJ1-6; D call uncertain. Trimming took off 4 bases at V and 7 bases at J, with 12 bases between the two ends. The CDR3 is made up of 14 amino acids. Germline lookup yields CDR1 SGHRS and CDR2 YFSETQ. CDR3 nucleotides: TGCGCCAGCAGCAGAACGGGGATCAATTCACCCCTCCACTTT. It specifies CASSRTGINSPLHF.

The chain combines TRBV3-1 (or the pseudogene TRBV3-2) with TRBJ1-2; possibly TRBD1 for D (5 bases). The CDR3 is 14 residues long. The germline V and J ends were trimmed by 4 bases and 0 bases, with 9 bases remaining between them. Germline V gene data show CDR1 as LGHDT and CDR2 as YNNKEL (reference sequence). The DNA for the CDR3 is TGTGCCAGCAGCCGTCGGACAACTAACTATGGCTACACCTTC. Translated: CASSRRTTNYGYTF.

As regards this clone: The same CDR3 is also encoded by other DNA sequences in this sample. The chain links TRBV11-3 to TRBJ2-1; no clear D gene. CDR1 is SGHNT and CDR2 is YENEEA in the germline V gene. The CDR3 totals 13 residues. V was pared by 0 bases and J by 6 bases, with 6 bases between. The CDR3 bases are TGTGCCAGCAGCTTAGATCGGGTCAATGAGCAGTTCTTC. Protein product: CASSLDRVNEQFF.

This chain uses TRBV29-1 with TRBJ1-2, with a possible D match to TRBD1 (5 bases). The CDR3 length is 13 residues. V was pared by 7 bases and J by 0 bases, with 12 bases between. The germline CDR1 and CDR2 sequences are SQVTM and ANQGSEA. Written as DNA, the CDR3 is TGCAGCGGATCGACAGTGACTAACTATGGCTACACCTTC. As protein: CSGSTVTNYGYTF.

This CDR3 is CSAKREETQYF. DNA for the CDR3: TGCAGTGCAAAGCGGGAAGAGACCCAGTACTTC. The J gene is TRBJ2-5, the V gene TRBV20-1, with a weak D call TRBD2 (6 bases). V dropped 6 bases and J dropped 3 bases, with 8 bases sitting between them. From germline, CDR1 is DFQATT and CDR2 SNEGSKA (reference sequence). This CDR3 has 11 amino acids.

The chain couples TRBV19 to TRBJ2-1, with 10 bases lining up with TRBD2. Per germline, CDR1 LNHDA and CDR2 SQIVND (reference sequence). J lost 10 bases, V lost 3 bases, and 9 bases had no gene match. The CDR3 is 15 residues long. CDR3 nucleotides: TGTGCCAGTAGTATTGAGGCTAGCGGGAGTCACGAGCAGTTCTTC. The encoded protein is CASSIEASGSHEQFF.

For the CDR3, the DNA is TGTGCCAGCAGTGTCGAGGTTAACTATGGCTACACCTTC. As protein: CASSVEVNYGYTF. This chain joins TRBV2 and TRBJ1-2; D remains unclear. The CDR3 consists of 13 residues. Between the trimmed V and J ends, which lost 4 bases and 1 base, there was a span of 7 bases. Germline V gene lookup returns CDR1 SNHLY and CDR2 FYNNEI. Filled out from reference TRBV2 and TRBJ1-2, the complete variable domain reads EPEVTQTPSHQVTQMGQEVILRCVPISNHLYFYWYRQILGQKVEFLVSFYNNEISEKSEIFDDQFSVERPDGSNFTLKIRSTKLEDSAMYFCASSVEVNYGYTFGSGTRLTVV.

V and J are TRBV2 and TRBJ1-1; D may be TRBD1 (5 bases). The CDR3 covers 14 residues. V lost 4 bases and J 1 base, leaving 10 bases between the germline ends. CDR1 is SNHLY and CDR2 is FYNNEI in the germline V gene. CDR3 sequence reads: CASSVFQGNTEAFF. CDR3 bases: TGTGCCAGCAGTGTATTTCAGGGGAACACTGAAGCTTTCTTT.

The V and J genes are TRBV24-1 and TRBJ2-3; 8 bases agree with TRBD1. Germline assignment: CDR1 KGHDR and CDR2 SFDVKD. J gave up 5 bases and V 4 bases, and 7 bases lay outside the gene matches. This CDR3 has 15 amino acids. The CDR3 nucleotides read TGTGCCACCAGTGACCTTGACAGGGGAGGAGATACGCAGTATTTT. It translates to CATSDLDRGGDTQYF.

Here the CDR3 reads CASSPGGQGDGYTF. The DNA of the CDR3 is TGTGCCAGTAGTCCGGGAGGGCAGGGCGATGGCTACACCTTC. The chain uses TRBV19 and TRBJ1-2; possible D gene TRBD1, 5 bases. This CDR3 region has 14 residues. Deletions cut 5 bases from V and 6 bases from J, with 16 bases between. The germline gives CDR1 LNHDA, CDR2 SQIVND (reference sequence).

In its sample, this clone was seen a few times. V usage is TRBV4-3 and J usage is TRBJ1-6; no clear D gene. V was trimmed by 4 bases and J by 7 bases, leaving 11 bases between them. Looked up from germline, CDR1 is LGHNA and CDR2 is YSLEER. The CDR3 has 14 residues. The CDR3 is CASSLHRENSPLHF. The CDR3 nucleotides are TGCGCCAGCAGCCTCCATAGGGAGAATTCACCCCTCCACTTT.

The V and J genes are TRBV29-1 and TRBJ2-1, with 8 bases that match TRBD2. This CDR3 contains 15 residues. Trimming at V came to 6 bases and at J to 3 bases, leaving 10 bases not matched to a gene. Germline CDR1 is SQVTM and CDR2 is ANQGSEA. CDR3 in amino acids: CSVGAVAGLYNEQFF. The CDR3 DNA reads as TGCAGCGTGGGGGCGGTAGCGGGACTCTACAATGAGCAGTTCTTC.